Detailed here is one T cell receptor (beta chain). This clonotype came up a few times. What antigen it recognizes has not been identified. The record has no base qualities; no much larger clone is one base away. The data derive from a study of T cell repertoires in cytomegalovirus infection (dated by TCRdb to the late 2010s). At the level of the whole study: Donor HLA type was relevant to the analysis, because carriage of CMV infection together with the matching HLA type was indicated by public TCR beta signatures. Overall study outcomes, separate from this receptor: The ex vivo response was dominated by HLA-C-restricted CMV-specific TCR beta clonotypes, which also provided the single most frequent clonotype in two of eight donors. Cumulative frequency of public TCR beta family members discriminated carriers of CMV infection plus the relevant HLA type in this cohort and an independent approximately 400-donor cohort.

The CDR3 runs 16 residues from the cysteine to the phenylalanine. The retained sequence is limited to the CDR3, 48 bases, with the frame set at the first base. Here V drops 1 base and J drops 9 bases, and the junction holds 8 bases not matched to any gene. The germline V gene (reference sequence) yields PRHDT for CDR1 and FYEKMQ for CDR2. Sequenced using an Illumina HiSeq 1500. TCRdb applied fastp at Q25 and MiXCR to the public reads, then kept only in-frame beta chains. Under each unique CDR3 protein, matching rows form one entry showing the most common genes and DNA. Here the sample has roughly 600,000 distinct CDR3 sequences; 20% to 25% occur a single time. The top ten hold 7.5% to 9% of the sample.

This TCR was sampled from a human donor in good health (CMV status not recorded). Some clones in this sample may be carry-over from other donors' samples. The sequenced material came from CD8+ T cells from PBMCs. The chain employs TRBV13 and TRBJ2-1; 11 bases in between match TRBD2. The DNA sequence is TGTGCCAGCAGCTTAGTGCTAGCGGGGGGTTACCCTGAGCAGTTCTTC. Its amino acids are CASSLVLAGGYPEQFF.